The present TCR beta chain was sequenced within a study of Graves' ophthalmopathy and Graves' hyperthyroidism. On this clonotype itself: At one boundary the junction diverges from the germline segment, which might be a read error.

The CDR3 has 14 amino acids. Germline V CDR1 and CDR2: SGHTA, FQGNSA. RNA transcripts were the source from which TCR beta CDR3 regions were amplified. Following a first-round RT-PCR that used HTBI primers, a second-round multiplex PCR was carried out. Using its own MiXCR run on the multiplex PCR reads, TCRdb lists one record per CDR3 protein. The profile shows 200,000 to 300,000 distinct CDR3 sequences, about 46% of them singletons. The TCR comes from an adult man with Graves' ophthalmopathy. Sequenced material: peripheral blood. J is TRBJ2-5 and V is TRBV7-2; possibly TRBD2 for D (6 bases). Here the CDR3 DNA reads TGTGCCACTGGGGGGACGGGGGTGCAAGAGGCCCAGTACTTC. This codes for CATGGTGVQEAQYF.